These 6 T cell receptor beta chains originate from one sample sequenced in a study of T cells in localized non-small cell lung cancer. The repertoire was sequenced with immunoSEQ multiplex PCR; TCRdb's copy has only in-frame clones and lacks some. The sample lists around 90,000 clones; around three quarters were seen once. Sequences were derived from PBMCs, sampled before any cancer treatment. The receptors derive from a man aged 40-75 years with stage II squamous cell lung carcinoma.

V is TRBV6-5 and J is TRBJ2-3; 7 bases fit TRBD1. This CDR3 is built from 13 residues. Trimming at V came to 6 bases and at J to 4 bases, leaving 4 bases not matched to a gene. Germline V lookup: CDR1 MNHEY, CDR2 SVGAGI. The CDR3 DNA sequence: TGTGCCAGCAGCAAGACAGGGTCAGATACGCAGTATTTT. Its translation is CASSKTGSDTQYF.

This clone was found once. The V and J genes are TRBV2 and TRBJ2-5, with 13 bases matching TRBD2. The CDR3 is made up of 13 amino acids. Germline trimming cut 6 bases from V and 11 bases from J; bases unmatched to any gene: 6. Looked up from germline, CDR1 is SNHLY and CDR2 is FYNNEI. The CDR3 region is CASSTGLAGPQYF. The CDR3 DNA reads as TGTGCCAGCAGCACGGGACTAGCGGGGCCGCAGTACTTC.

This clone appeared a few times. The rearrangement links TRBV7-8 to TRBJ2-7, with TRBD2 matching over 10 bases. The trim removed 5 bases at V and 7 bases at J, leaving 17 bases unmatched. Germline CDR1 and CDR2: SGHVS and FQNEAQ. The CDR3 totals 17 residues. The chain's CDR3 is CASSTRTSGELSEEQYF. CDR3 DNA: TGTGCCAGCAGCACACGGACTAGCGGTGAATTATCGGAAGAGCAGTACTTC.

This chain joins TRBV10-3 and TRBJ2-5; D is perhaps TRBD1 (6 bases). The CDR3 runs 13 residues. V was pared by 6 bases and J by 5 bases, with 13 bases between. The germline V gene encodes CDR1 ENHRY and CDR2 SYGVKD. DNA for the CDR3: TGTGCCATCAGAGAACAGGGTTGGGAGACCCAGTACTTC. Protein sequence: CAIREQGWETQYF.

V and J are TRBV11-1 and TRBJ2-1; a possible D gene is TRBD1 (6 bases). Germline CDR1 SGHAT, CDR2 FQDESV (reference sequence). V was shortened by 5 bases and J by 3 bases, with 14 bases between the two germline ends. This CDR3 has 15 amino acids. The CDR3 sequence: CASSPLTGFYNEQFF. The CDR3 DNA sequence: TGTGCCAGCAGCCCCCTGACAGGATTCTACAATGAGCAGTTCTTC.

The V call is TRBV5-1, the J call TRBJ2-5; 9 bases align to TRBD2. CDR1 and CDR2 (germline): SGHRS, YFSETQ. CDR3 length: 17 residues. After removal of 0 bases from V and 1 base from J, the junction contained 7 bases not matched to a gene. CDR3 in amino acids: CASSLAIAGDLQETQYF. CDR3 coding DNA: TGCGCCAGCAGCTTGGCAATAGCGGGGGACCTCCAAGAGACCCAGTACTTC.